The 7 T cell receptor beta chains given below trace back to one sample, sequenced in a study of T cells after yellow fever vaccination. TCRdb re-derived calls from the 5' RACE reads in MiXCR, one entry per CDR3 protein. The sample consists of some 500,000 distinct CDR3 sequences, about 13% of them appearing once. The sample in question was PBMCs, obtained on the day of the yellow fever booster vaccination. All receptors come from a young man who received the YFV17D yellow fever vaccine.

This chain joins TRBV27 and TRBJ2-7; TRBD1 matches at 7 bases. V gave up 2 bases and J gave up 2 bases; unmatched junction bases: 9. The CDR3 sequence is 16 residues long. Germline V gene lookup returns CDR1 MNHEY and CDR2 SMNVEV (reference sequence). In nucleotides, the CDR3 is TGTGCCAGCAGTTTAAAATCGGGACAGCACCCCTACGAGCAGTACTTC. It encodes CASSLKSGQHPYEQYF.

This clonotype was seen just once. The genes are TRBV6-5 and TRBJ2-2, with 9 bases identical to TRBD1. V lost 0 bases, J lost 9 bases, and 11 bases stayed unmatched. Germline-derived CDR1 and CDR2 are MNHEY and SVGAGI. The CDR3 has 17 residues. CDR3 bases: TGTGCCAGCAGTTACTCGACGGGGGACAGGGACGATCGGGAGCTGTTTTTT. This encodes CASSYSTGDRDDRELFF.

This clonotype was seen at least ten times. The CDR3 DNA reads as TGTGCCAGCAACAAAGACGGGAAACGAAACATTCAGTACTTC. This codes for CASNKDGKRNIQYF. The V and J genes are TRBV6-2 or TRBV6-3 and TRBJ2-4; TRBD2 is a possible D gene (5 bases). CDR3 length equals 14 residues. V lost 7 bases and J 6 bases, leaving 16 bases between the germline ends. Germline V gives CDR1 MNHEY, CDR2 SVGEGT.

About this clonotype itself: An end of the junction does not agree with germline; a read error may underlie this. CDR3 region: CASTLSVGANGGEQFF. For the CDR3, the DNA is TGTGCCAGCACCTTATCGGTGGGGGCGAATGGCGGTGAGCAGTTCTTC. The V call is TRBV7-8, the J call TRBJ2-1, with D tentatively TRBD1 (6 bases). Germline loops: CDR1 SGHVS, CDR2 FQNEAQ. This CDR3 spans 16 amino acids.

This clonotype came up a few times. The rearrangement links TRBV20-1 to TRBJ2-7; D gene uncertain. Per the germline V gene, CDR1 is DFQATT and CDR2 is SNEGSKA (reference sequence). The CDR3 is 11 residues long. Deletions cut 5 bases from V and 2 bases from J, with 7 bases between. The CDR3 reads CSAHQTYEQYF. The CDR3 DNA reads TGCAGTGCTCACCAAACCTACGAGCAGTACTTC.

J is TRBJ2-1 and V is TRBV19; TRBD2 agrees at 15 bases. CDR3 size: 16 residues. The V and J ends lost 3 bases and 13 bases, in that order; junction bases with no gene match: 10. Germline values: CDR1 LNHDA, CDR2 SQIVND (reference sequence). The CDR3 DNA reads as TGTGCCAGTAGTATGAGCCCCGGACTAGCGGGAGGGCCTCAGTTCTTC. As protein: CASSMSPGLAGGPQFF. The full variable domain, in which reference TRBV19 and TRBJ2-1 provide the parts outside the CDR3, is DGGITQSPKYLFRKEGQNVTLSCEQNLNHDAMYWYRQDPGQGLRLIYYSQIVNDFQKGDIAEGYSVSREKKESFPLTVTSAQKNPTAFYLCASSMSPGLAGGPQFFGPGTRLTVL.

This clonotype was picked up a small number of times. Here the CDR3 reads CATSRGLMTGVSTDTQYF. The CDR3 region has the DNA TGTGCCACCAGCAGAGGTTTGATGACGGGTGTGAGCACAGATACGCAGTATTTT. V usage is TRBV15 and J usage is TRBJ2-3, with unresolved D. Trimming took off 1 base at V and 0 bases at J, with 17 bases between the two ends. Germline V lookup: CDR1 LNHNV, CDR2 YYDKDF (reference sequence). This CDR3 region has 18 residues.